This T cell receptor beta chain is from a study of blood T cells in healthy people across ages. At the level of the study: Template switching recovered approximately one barcoded beta molecule for every two T cells. Overall study findings and caveats: Changes seen in expanded clonotypes were possibly confounded by donor CMV status left unknown.

Points on this clonotype: Its target is unknown.

Primers used in a second PCR of about 6 to 11 cycles were a sample-barcoded 5' primer and a J-beta primer mix. A tag from a template-switch adaptor with 12 random nucleotides marked each cDNA molecule. One entry per CDR3 protein, called by TCRdb with MiXCR from the 5' RACE reads. The data hold about 940,000 distinct CDR3 sequences, with about 48% observed a single time. The V end was cut by 0 bases, the J end by 11 bases, with 11 bases between. The CDR3 length is 14 residues. CDR1 MGHRA and CDR2 YSYEKL come from the germline V gene. Healthy Caucasians from Russia aged roughly 6 to 100 served as donors.

The receptor's source is a man aged 25-40 years in good health. Sequenced material: blood. The chain couples TRBV4-1 to TRBJ1-6; the D is unclear. The CDR3 is CASSQESVVPPLHF. The CDR3 DNA reads as TGCGCCAGCAGCCAAGAAAGTGTAGTCCCACCCCTCCACTTT.